This paragraph reports one TCR beta chain. This record comes from a study of blood T cell repertoires in COVID-19. As for the study in general: The United States, Italy and Spain supplied acute and convalescent COVID-19 samples.

Trimming at V came to 4 bases and at J to 1 base, leaving 0 bases not matched to a gene. Germline CDR1 SGHRS, CDR2 YFSETQ. This CDR3 has 13 residues. Measured with immunoSEQ multiplex PCR; TCRdb has only the in-frame clones, and not every one. In the table there are 80,000 to 100,000 clones, about 82% of which are singletons. Specimen: peripheral blood. The TCR sequence derives from a woman over 75 in a cohort sampled during active or convalescent COVID-19. The chain joins TRBV5-1 to TRBJ2-3; 7 bases line up with TRBD2. The chain's CDR3 is CASSGRGTDTQYF. CDR3 coding DNA: TGCGCCAGCAGCGGGAGGGGCACAGATACGCAGTATTTT.